A selection of T cell receptor beta chains follows, all from one sample in a study of T cells in localized non-small cell lung cancer. Clones were sequenced by immunoSEQ multiplex PCR, and TCRdb holds only the in-frame ones, with some missing. The repertoire holds around 28,000 clones, around 94% seen once, with more than 0.7% in the top ten. This specimen consisted of peripheral blood, obtained before any cancer treatment. Receptors originate from a woman between 35 and 75 years old with stage I lung adenocarcinoma. The CDR3 runs from the conserved cysteine through the conserved F or W. The D gene is left open where the match is weak. Clone sizes are given selectively: once, few, many, or a class where the clone is expanded.

TRBD1 | TRBJ2-3 | TRBV19 | once | TGTGCCAGTAGTGACCAGGGGGCGCTGGCAGATACGCAGTATTTT | CASSDQGALADTQYF
NA | TRBJ1-2 | TRBV7-9 | NA | TGTGCCAGCAGCGCAGACGGTGCGAACTATGGCTACACCTTC | CASSADGANYGYTF
NA | TRBJ1-4 | TRBV7-2 | NA | TGTGCCAGCAGCTTAGGAGGGGCAAATGAAAAACTGTTTTTT | CASSLGGANEKLFF
NA | TRBJ2-2 | TRBV6-6 | NA | TGTGCCAGCTGCGGACTCCAGGGGGGCGGGGAGCTGTTTTTT | CASCGLQGGGELFF
NA | TRBJ2-3 | TRBV19 | NA | TGTGCCAGTAGTCTCCGGACACTGCCTTATACGCAGTATTTT | CASSLRTLPYTQYF
NA | TRBJ2-7 | TRBV28 | NA | TGTGCCAGCAGTTTTCTCAGGGTCCCCTACGAGCAGTACTTC | CASSFLRVPYEQYF
NA | TRBJ2-2 | TRBV15 | few | TGTGCCACCAGCAGAGGGACAGACACCGGGGAGCTGTTTTTT | CATSRGTDTGELFF
NA | TRBJ1-1 | TRBV4-3 | NA | TGCGCCAGCAGCGCACTCCCGGGCCGTGAAGCTTTCTTT | CASSALPGREAFF
NA | TRBJ1-1 | TRBV28 | NA | TGTGCCAGCAGTTTATTCCGGGGCGGGAGCACTGAAGCTTTCTTT | CASSLFRGGSTEAFF
TRBD1 | TRBJ1-2 | TRBV4-3 | NA | TGCGCCAGCAGCCAAGGACAGGGGGGGATGTATGGCTACACCTTC | CASSQGQGGMYGYTF
NA | TRBJ1-5 | TRBV5-1 | NA | TGCGCCAGCAGCTTGGATCTTCGTCGGGGCAGGAGGTTCGGGTACGGTCAGCCCCAGCATTTT | CASSLDLRRGRRFGYGQPQHF
TRBD2 | TRBJ2-3 | TRBV11-2 | NA | TGTGCCAGCAGCCCCATCTCTGGCAGGCGGGGGGGCACAGATACGCAGTATTTT | CASSPISGRRGGTDTQYF
NA | TRBJ2-1 | TRBV6-1 | NA | TGTGCCAGCACCCGTTCTGGGGCAGATCGGAATGAGCAGTTCTTC | CASTRSGADRNEQFF
NA | TRBJ1-5 | TRBV6-1 | once | TGTGCCAGCAGTGAAGTGGGGTATAGCAATCAGCCCCAGCATTTT | CASSEVGYSNQPQHF
TRBD2 | TRBJ2-3 | TRBV11-3 | NA | TGTGCCAGCAGCTTAGATCGGGGGGTGGGCACAGATACGCAGTATTTT | CASSLDRGVGTDTQYF
TRBD1 | TRBJ2-2 | TRBV7-2 | NA | TGTGCCAGCACTAGGACAGGAACCAACACCGGGGAGCTGTTTTTT | CASTRTGTNTGELFF
NA | TRBJ2-5 | TRBV19 | NA | TGTGCCAGTAGTATAGCGGGAGAAGCTGAGACCCAGTACTTC | CASSIAGEAETQYF
TRBD1 | TRBJ1-5 | TRBV7-2 | NA | TGTGCCAGCAGCCGGGGGGACAGGGGCCAGCCCCAGCATTTT | CASSRGDRGQPQHF
NA | TRBJ2-7 | TRBV10-1 | NA | TGCGCCAGCGCCGGGGAGTACTTC | CASAGEYF
TRBD1 | TRBJ1-2 | TRBV19 | NA | TGTGCCAGTAGTATTGGGACAGTCCCTGGCCACACCTTC | CASSIGTVPGHTF
NA | TRBJ2-3 | TRBV5-4 | NA | TGTGCCAGCAGCCCGGGTGGGGTCGGGGATACGCAGTATTTT | CASSPGGVGDTQYF
NA | TRBJ1-5 | TRBV6-1 | NA | TGTGCCACGCGTATATATAGCAATCAGCCCCAGCATTTT | CATRIYSNQPQHF
NA | TRBJ2-3 | TRBV9 | NA | TGTGCCAGCAGCGTACCCGCTAGCACAGATACGCAGTATTTT | CASSVPASTDTQYF
NA | TRBJ1-1 | TRBV4-2 | NA | TGTGCCAGCAGCCAAGATAGAGGAACTGAAGCTTTCTTT | CASSQDRGTEAFF
TRBD2 | TRBJ2-1 | TRBV19 | once | TGTGCCAGTAGTATAGTAACTAGCGCGTACAATGAGCAGTTCTTC | CASSIVTSAYNEQFF
NA | TRBJ2-1 | TRBV11-2 | once | TGTGCCAGCAGCTTATTGACCTACAATGAGCAGTTCTTC | CASSLLTYNEQFF
NA | TRBJ1-3 | TRBV5-1 | once | TGCGCCAGCAGCTTGGTACGACTCGACTCTGGAAACACCATATATTTT | CASSLVRLDSGNTIYF